Below are 10 T cell receptor beta chains sequenced from a single sample in a study of cytomegalovirus exposure and HLA in healthy donors. The PCR contained 60 Vbeta and 13 Jbeta primers. Using immunoSEQ multiplex PCR, the repertoire was profiled, and TCRdb retains in-frame clones only, with some absent. The sample shows around 130,000 clones, about 74% of them seen only once. Sequencing was performed on PBMCs. The receptor set was obtained from a woman aged 45-65 years in good health and CMV-seropositive.

The chain joins TRBV2 to TRBJ1-5; weak D call: TRBD1 (5 bases). The CDR3 covers 14 residues. Looked up from germline, CDR1 is SNHLY and CDR2 is FYNNEI. The V and J ends lost 6 bases and 5 bases respectively, with 14 bases between them. Here the CDR3 reads CASRAGQVDQPQHF. Written as DNA, the CDR3 is TGTGCCAGCAGGGCAGGGCAGGTCGATCAGCCCCAGCATTTT.

The J gene is TRBJ1-3, the V gene TRBV6-5, with a weak D call TRBD1 (6 bases). V was cut by 2 bases and J by 4 bases, with 15 bases left in between. The CDR3 extends over 16 amino acids. Germline V CDR1 and CDR2: MNHEY, SVGAGI. The CDR3 DNA reads TGTGCCAGCAGTTACGGAACAGGGTCGAGCGGAAACACCATATATTTT. Its translation: CASSYGTGSSGNTIYF.

Of note for this clone: Different DNA sequences within this sample yield the same CDR3. The rearrangement joins TRBV30 to TRBJ1-6; tentatively, D is TRBD1 (5 bases). The CDR3 sequence is 13 residues long. Germline V gene data show CDR1 as GTSNPN and CDR2 as SVGIG (reference sequence). V was clipped by 4 bases and J by 8 bases, with 12 bases between them. The CDR3 coding sequence is TGTGCCTGGATGGGGCAGACCCATTCACCCCTCCACTTT. Translation gives CAWMGQTHSPLHF.

V and J are TRBV6-4 and TRBJ1-1; D unresolved. Trimming pared 0 bases from V and 8 bases from J, leaving 16 bases between. In germline, CDR1 is MRHNA, CDR2 SNTAGT. This CDR3 has 15 amino acids. The CDR3 loop reads CASSDSIREFSEAFF. The CDR3 DNA sequence: TGTGCCAGCAGTGACTCGATACGCGAATTTTCCGAAGCTTTCTTT.

The chain uses TRBV14 and TRBJ2-2; D unclear. V was shortened by 10 bases and J by 9 bases, with 12 bases between the two germline ends. The CDR3 is 11 residues long. Germline CDR1 and CDR2: SGHDN and FVKESK. CDR3 in amino acids: CATRFVWELFF. CDR3 DNA sequence: TGTGCCACCCGGTTCGTGTGGGAGCTGTTTTTT.

The rearrangement joins TRBV28 to TRBJ2-1, with TRBD2 matching 10 bases. The CDR3 spans 14 residues. Germline lookup yields CDR1 MDHEN and CDR2 SYDVKM. J gave up 6 bases and V 11 bases, and 10 bases lay outside the gene matches. This CDR3 reads CAGSRSGGSNEQFF. The DNA of the CDR3 is TGTGCCGGGTCACGTAGCGGGGGGAGCAATGAGCAGTTCTTC.

The chain recombines TRBV5-5 with TRBJ1-2; 7 nucleotides match TRBD1. CDR3 length equals 13 residues. The ends lost 4 bases at V and 5 bases at J; junction bases unmatched: 5. The germline V gene encodes CDR1 SGHKS and CDR2 YYEKEE (reference sequence). The CDR3 region has the DNA TGTGCCAGCAGCGAGGGACAGCCTTATGGCTACACCTTC. This encodes CASSEGQPYGYTF. The entire variable domain, with the rest obtained from reference TRBV5-5 and TRBJ1-2, is as follows: DAGVTQSPTHLIKTRGQQVTLRCSPISGHKSVSWYQQVLGQGPQFIFQYYEKEERGRGNFPDRFSARQFPNYSSELNVNALLLGDSALYLCASSEGQPYGYTFGSGTRLTVV.

The rearrangement joins TRBV6-1 to TRBJ2-4; 8 positions match TRBD2. Germline-derived CDR1 and CDR2 are MNHNS and SASEGT. Trimming cost V 4 bases and J 6 bases; bases outside gene matches: 5. The CDR3 is 14 amino acids. The CDR3 protein is CASSGGGGINIQYF. For the CDR3, the DNA is TGTGCCAGCAGTGGGGGCGGGGGGATAAACATTCAGTACTTC.

This chain links TRBV10-3 with TRBJ1-2; D remains unclear. V was pared by 4 bases and J by 4 bases, with 13 bases between. The germline CDR1 and CDR2 sequences are ENHRY and SYGVKD. The CDR3 covers 14 residues. The CDR3 DNA follows: TGTGCCATCAGTGTTGACGGAGGAGTCTATGGCTACACCTTC. Translation gives CAISVDGGVYGYTF.

J is TRBJ1-2 and V is TRBV5-5, with D tentatively TRBD1 (6 bases). This CDR3 is 16 amino acids long. Germline V CDR1 and CDR2: SGHKS, YYEKEE (reference sequence). V shed 4 bases and J shed 4 bases, with 20 bases lying between them. The CDR3 spells CASSQPRTGLAYGYTF. CDR3 DNA sequence: TGTGCCAGCAGCCAGCCTAGAACAGGGTTGGCCTATGGCTACACCTTC.